The 30 T cell receptor beta chains below come from one sample, sequenced in a study of blood T cell repertoires in COVID-19 (TCRdb year 2020). Libraries came from the immunoSEQ multiplex PCR assay. The table comes from immuneACCESS by way of TCRdb, which keeps in-frame sequences with V and J called. Part of the clones is missing from these tables; in studies checked, under half for an unresolved V gene and the rest for unknown reasons. The sample yields 120,000 to 150,000 clones; roughly 84% were counted once. More than 5% of the sample lies in the top ten. The sequencing sample was made of PBMCs or T cells enriched from blood (not recorded which). Receptor source: a woman aged 45 to 65 who had been exposed to COVID-19.

The rearrangement links TRBV9 to TRBJ1-3; no definite D call. CDR1 is SGDLS and CDR2 is YYNGEE in the germline V gene. The V gene lost 4 bases and the J gene lost 8 bases, with 13 bases spanning the gap. The CDR3 loop spans 13 amino acids. In DNA, the CDR3 is TGTGCCAGCAGCAACGTCGAGGGCCACACCATATATTTT. This gives the protein CASSNVEGHTIYF.

This clone was seen a single time. The rearrangement joins TRBV14 to TRBJ1-4; D gene uncertain. Trimming stripped 0 bases from V and 14 bases from J, with 19 bases between. CDR3 length: 15 amino acids. The germline gives CDR1 SGHDN, CDR2 FVKESK. CDR3 nucleotides: TGTGCCAGCAGCCAAGATAGAGGGTCCTCCTTAAGGCTGTTTTTT. It specifies CASSQDRGSSLRLFF.

This clone was observed a single time. The chain employs TRBV12-3 or TRBV12-4 and TRBJ1-3; no definite D call. The ends were cut back, 3 bases at V and 8 bases at J, with 11 bases in the middle. The CDR3 loop spans 13 amino acids. Written as DNA, the CDR3 is TGTGCCAGCAGTTTGCAAGGTACAGACACCATATATTTT. It yields the protein CASSLQGTDTIYF.

The V and J genes are TRBV9 and TRBJ2-3; the D gene is possibly TRBD2 (6 bases). The ends were cut back, 0 bases at V and 9 bases at J, with 14 bases in the middle. Germline loops: CDR1 SGDLS, CDR2 YYNGEE. CDR3 length equals 14 residues. The CDR3 sequence is CASSVGAAGPTQYF. The CDR3 DNA is TGTGCCAGCAGCGTAGGGGCGGCGGGGCCCACGCAGTATTTT.

The chain couples TRBV5-6 to TRBJ2-6, with TRBD2 matching over 10 bases. J lost 0 bases, V lost 1 base, and 1 base had no gene match. Germline CDR1 is SGHDT and CDR2 is YYEEEE. This CDR3 spans 17 amino acids. CDR3 nucleotides: TGTGCCAGCAGCTTGCTAGCGGGGGTCTCTGGGGCCAACGTCCTGACTTTC. This gives the protein CASSLLAGVSGANVLTF.

The genes are TRBV6-5 and TRBJ1-1, with 9 bases identical to TRBD1. Germline V gene data show CDR1 as MNHEY and CDR2 as SVGAGI. J lost 4 bases, V lost 5 bases, and 2 bases had no gene match. This CDR3 has 13 amino acids. CDR3 protein: CASSIQGATEAFF. CDR3 DNA: TGTGCCAGCAGTATACAGGGGGCCACTGAAGCTTTCTTT.

This clone was seen only once. The V call is TRBV7-2, the J call TRBJ1-5, with D unresolved. Germline V gene lookup returns CDR1 SGHTA and CDR2 FQGNSA. This CDR3 comprises 13 residues. Trimming left V 5 bases short and J 7 bases short, with 12 bases between. CDR3 in amino acids: CASSRLYDQPQHF. In DNA, the CDR3 is TGTGCCAGCAGCCGACTGTATGACCAGCCCCAGCATTTT. Full variable domain (missing parts from reference TRBV7-2 and TRBJ1-5): GAGVSQSPSNKVTEKGKDVELRCDPISGHTALYWYRQSLGQGLEFLIYFQGNSAPDKSGLPSDRFSAERTGGSVSTLTIQRTQQEDSAVYLCASSRLYDQPQHFGDGTRLSIL.

V and J are TRBV30 and TRBJ1-2; D is perhaps TRBD1 (6 bases). The CDR3 consists of 15 residues. V lost 5 bases and J 4 bases, leaving 20 bases between the germline ends. CDR1 is GTSNPN, CDR2 SVGIG, per germline (reference sequence). The CDR3 protein is CAWLTPGTPTYGYTF. CDR3 coding DNA: TGTGCCTGGCTTACCCCGGGGACACCGACCTATGGCTACACCTTC.

The chain is built from TRBV4-1 and TRBJ1-2; possibly TRBD1 for D (6 bases). V was clipped by 1 base and J by 7 bases, with 13 bases between them. Germline CDR1 is MGHRA and CDR2 is YSYEKL. CDR3 length: 14 residues. The CDR3 DNA is TGCGCCAGCAGCCAAGGGGGGGGCCCCGCTGGCTACACCTTC. Translation: CASSQGGGPAGYTF.

The chain carries TRBV15 and TRBJ2-3; D uncertain. V was clipped by 5 bases and J by 5 bases, with 8 bases between them. Germline V gene sequence: CDR1 LNHNV, CDR2 YYDKDF (reference sequence). The CDR3 sequence is 12 residues long. The CDR3 sequence: CATSPLGDTQYF. The CDR3 DNA is TGTGCCACCAGCCCCCTCGGAGATACGCAGTATTTT.

The chain joins TRBV4-1 to TRBJ2-7; D perhaps matches TRBD2 (6 bases). Germline V gene lookup returns CDR1 MGHRA and CDR2 YSYEKL. V was pared by 5 bases and J by 1 base, with 15 bases between. The CDR3 extends over 15 amino acids. CDR3 sequence (DNA): TGCGCCAGCAGCGCGGGGACGGCGAGGTCCTACGAGCAGTACTTC. As protein: CASSAGTARSYEQYF.

This clone occurred many times. The V call is TRBV6-5, the J call TRBJ1-6, with 9 bases aligning to TRBD1. The germline V gene has CDR1 MNHEY and CDR2 SVGAGI. J lost 10 bases, V lost 6 bases, and 7 bases had no gene match. CDR3 length: 14 amino acids. The CDR3 sequence is CASRRNRGQSPLHF. CDR3 sequence (DNA): TGTGCCAGCAGACGAAACAGGGGGCAATCACCCCTCCACTTT.

This rearrangement joins TRBV6-2 or TRBV6-3 to TRBJ1-5, with 7 bases that match TRBD1. In germline, CDR1 is MNHEY, CDR2 SVGEGT. V lost 4 bases, J lost 6 bases, and 9 bases stayed unmatched. This CDR3 is built from 15 residues. The CDR3 sequence is CASSSFRGDGQPQHF. The DNA for the CDR3 is TGTGCCAGCAGTTCCTTCAGGGGGGACGGTCAGCCCCAGCATTTT.

The CDR3 region is CASSSRPQGVDTEAFF. CDR3 nucleotides: TGCGCCAGCAGCTCCCGACCTCAGGGGGTAGACACTGAAGCTTTCTTT. The genes are TRBV5-1 and TRBJ1-1; TRBD1 matches 7 bases. CDR3 length: 16 amino acids. The V gene end was trimmed by 3 bases and the J gene end by 3 bases; junction bases not matched to a gene: 11. Germline CDR1 reads SGHRS; CDR2 reads YFSETQ.

The V gene is TRBV11-2, the J gene TRBJ1-1; tentative D call: TRBD1 (6 bases). Germline V gene data show CDR1 as SGHAT and CDR2 as FQNNGV. The CDR3 sequence is 14 residues long. V was cut by 5 bases and J by 1 base, with 11 bases left in between. In DNA form, the CDR3 reads TGTGCCAGCAGCACCATAGGGGGGAACACTGAAGCTTTCTTT. It translates to CASSTIGGNTEAFF.

The chain is built from TRBV9 and TRBJ2-2, with 14 bases aligning to TRBD2. CDR3 length: 17 amino acids. Germline CDR1 and CDR2: SGDLS and YYNGEE. Trimming cost V 3 bases and J 7 bases; bases outside gene matches: 8. The CDR3 DNA sequence: TGTGCCAGCAGCGCCGGGACTAGCGGGAGAATTATCGGGGAGCTGTTTTTT. As protein: CASSAGTSGRIIGELFF.

J is TRBJ2-2 and V is TRBV5-1; TRBD2 matches at 7 bases. This CDR3 is built from 15 residues. Germline lookup yields CDR1 SGHRS and CDR2 YFSETQ. V lost 5 bases and J lost 1; bases outside the gene matches: 5. This CDR3 reads CASRPGLLNTGELFF. CDR3 sequence (DNA): TGCGCCAGCAGGCCGGGACTACTGAACACCGGGGAGCTGTTTTTT.

V usage is TRBV3-1 (or the pseudogene TRBV3-2) and J usage is TRBJ1-2; the match to TRBD1 covers 7 bases. V trimming: 6 bases; J trimming: 8 bases; junction bases outside the gene matches: 9. Germline V gives CDR1 LGHDT, CDR2 YNNKEL (reference sequence). There are 13 residues in the CDR3. The CDR3, as DNA: TGTGCCAGCAGTCCCCCGAGACAGGGAGGCTACACCTTC. Protein product: CASSPPRQGGYTF.

This clone is termed medium-sized. The chain couples TRBV5-4 to TRBJ1-2; D call uncertain. CDR1 and CDR2 from the germline V gene are SGHNT and YYREEE (reference sequence). The ends were cut back, 4 bases at V and 5 bases at J, with 9 bases in the middle. The CDR3 runs to 12 residues. The CDR3 DNA reads TGTGCCAGCAGCCCAGCGGGTTATGGCTACACCTTC. Its translation is CASSPAGYGYTF. The full variable domain, its missing parts supplied by reference TRBV5-4 and TRBJ1-2, is ETGVTQSPTHLIKTRGQQVTLRCSSQSGHNTVSWYQQALGQGPQFIFQYYREEENGRGNFPPRFSGLQFPNYSSELNVNALELDDSALYLCASSPAGYGYTFGSGTRLTVV.

V is TRBV7-2 and J is TRBJ2-1, with 7 bases matching TRBD1. CDR1 SGHTA and CDR2 FQGNSA come from the germline V gene. Unmatched junction bases numbered 14, after V lost 8 bases and J lost 7 bases. The CDR3 is made up of 15 amino acids. CDR3 DNA sequence: TGTGCCAGCTCCAGAGGGGGCATTGATAGGAATGAGCAGTTCTTC. As protein: CASSRGGIDRNEQFF.

The chain joins TRBV10-2 to TRBJ2-7, with D possibly TRBD1 on 6 matching bases. The CDR3 covers 14 residues. CDR1 and CDR2 (germline): WSHSY, SAAADI. V dropped 5 bases and J dropped 4 bases, with 15 bases sitting between them. CDR3 in amino acids: CASSSTDSNYEQYF. The CDR3 DNA sequence: TGCGCCAGCAGTTCCACGGACAGCAATTACGAGCAGTACTTC.

This clone was seen just once. The rearrangement uses TRBV7-3 and TRBJ2-5; 9 nucleotides agree with TRBD2. After removal of 1 base from V and 0 bases from J, the junction contained 15 bases not matched to a gene. Per germline, CDR1 SGHTA and CDR2 FQGTGA. This CDR3 contains 20 residues. CDR3 in amino acids: CASSLKPGVAGATYQETQYF. The CDR3 DNA reads as TGTGCCAGCAGCTTAAAGCCCGGGGTAGCGGGGGCCACATACCAAGAGACCCAGTACTTC. Full variable domain (outside the CDR3, taken from reference TRBV7-3 and TRBJ2-5): GAGVSQTPSNKVTEKGKYVELRCDPISGHTALYWYRQSLGQGPEFLIYFQGTGAADDSGLPNDRFFAVRPEGSVSTLKIQRTERGDSAVYLCASSLKPGVAGATYQETQYFGPGTRLLVL.

V usage is TRBV18 and J usage is TRBJ2-1; TRBD1 matches 11 bases. Germline V gene sequence: CDR1 KGHSH, CDR2 LQKENI. The CDR3 is made up of 15 amino acids. The ends lost 4 bases at V and 7 bases at J; junction bases unmatched: 6. CDR3 protein: CASSQDRGPSNEQFF. The CDR3 bases are TGTGCCAGCTCACAGGACAGGGGGCCATCGAATGAGCAGTTCTTC.

The CDR3 here is CASSQDTGKETQYF. For the CDR3, the DNA is TGCGCCAGCAGCCAAGATACCGGGAAAGAGACCCAGTACTTC. The genes are TRBV4-3 and TRBJ2-5, with a possible D match to TRBD2 (5 bases). Looked up from germline, CDR1 is LGHNA and CDR2 is YSLEER. CDR3 length: 14 amino acids. V dropped 0 bases and J dropped 3 bases, with 8 bases sitting between them.

V and J are TRBV5-1 and TRBJ2-1; the D gene is possibly TRBD1 (5 bases). This CDR3 region has 14 residues. Trimming shortened V by 4 bases and J by 4 bases, and 12 bases separated the two germline ends. Germline loops: CDR1 SGHRS, CDR2 YFSETQ. The CDR3 is CASSHRQLYNEQFF. DNA for the CDR3: TGCGCCAGCAGCCACAGACAGTTGTACAATGAGCAGTTCTTC.

The chain carries TRBV27 and TRBJ2-7; 8 bases align to TRBD2. This CDR3 region has 12 residues. Germline V CDR1 and CDR2: MNHEY, SMNVEV (reference sequence). Trimming at V came to 4 bases and at J to 6 bases, leaving 2 bases not matched to a gene. The CDR3 sequence is CASSSAGAEQYF. The DNA for the CDR3 is TGTGCCAGCAGTTCAGCGGGAGCCGAGCAGTACTTC.

This chain uses TRBV10-3 with TRBJ2-2, with D possibly matching TRBD1 (5 bases). There are 17 residues in the CDR3. CDR1 ENHRY and CDR2 SYGVKD come from the germline V gene. Trimming removed 4 bases from V and 0 bases from J, with 15 bases in between. CDR3 protein: CAISGKGGRANTGELFF. For the CDR3, the DNA is TGTGCCATCAGTGGGAAGGGCGGCAGGGCGAACACCGGGGAGCTGTTTTTT.

The chain links TRBV2 to TRBJ1-6; 8 bases match TRBD1. With V trimmed by 5 bases and J by 5 bases, 8 bases remained unmatched. Germline CDR1 is SNHLY and CDR2 is FYNNEI. The CDR3 spans 16 residues. The CDR3: CASSITGGDHNSPLHF. The CDR3 region has the DNA TGTGCCAGCAGTATCACAGGGGGGGATCATAATTCACCCCTCCACTTT.

The chain employs TRBV14 and TRBJ1-2, with TRBD1 as a possible D gene (6 bases). Germline V lookup: CDR1 SGHDN, CDR2 FVKESK. CDR3 length equals 13 residues. V gave up 1 base and J gave up 4 bases, with 7 bases separating them. CDR3 residues: CASSQVGAYGYTF. The DNA of the CDR3 is TGTGCCAGCAGCCAAGTGGGGGCCTATGGCTACACCTTC.

V gene TRBV10-3 combines with J gene TRBJ1-4, with D perhaps matching TRBD1 (5 bases). Germline loops: CDR1 ENHRY, CDR2 SYGVKD. Deletions cut 7 bases from V and 4 bases from J, with 10 bases between. This CDR3 contains 13 residues. CDR3: CAITGGGNEKLFF. The CDR3 DNA is TGTGCCATCACCGGGGGGGGTAATGAAAAACTGTTTTTT.